The sample holds a few counts of the clone carrying this T cell receptor beta chain. The antigen is unknown. Making the bulk TCR libraries relied on previously described methods and listed TCR primers. Using its own MiXCR run on the PCR reads, TCRdb lists one record per CDR3 protein. The sample lists 490,000 or so distinct CDR3 sequences; around 25% were seen once. Germline-derived CDR1 and CDR2 are KGHDR and SFDVKD. After removal of 0 bases from V and 10 bases from J, the junction contained 0 bases not matched to a gene. The CDR3 is 13 amino acids. The data were obtained in a study of molecular identifiers for immune sequencing clone quantification. Study observations and caveats: Highly expanded clone sizes could be underestimated through barcode sharing by identical TCR molecules. In naive cells, under 1% of molecules belonged to clones above 20 RNA copies, against over 98% in effector cells.

Input for naive CD8 libraries was about 18,000 to 1,100,000 sorted cells; the RNA fraction used was 10%, 30% or 50%. What was sequenced was naive CD8+ T cells from blood, with Jurkat cell RNA spiked in. The subset is: FACS-sorted CD8+CD4-CCR7+CD45RA+ naive T cells. This chain joins TRBV24-1 and TRBJ2-1; 9 bases line up with TRBD2. This sequence was found in a human donor in good health. Some libraries in this study had Jurkat cell RNA spiked in. CDR3 residues: CATSDLTSGEQFF. The CDR3 DNA reads TGTGCCACCAGTGATTTGACTAGCGGGGAGCAGTTCTTC.